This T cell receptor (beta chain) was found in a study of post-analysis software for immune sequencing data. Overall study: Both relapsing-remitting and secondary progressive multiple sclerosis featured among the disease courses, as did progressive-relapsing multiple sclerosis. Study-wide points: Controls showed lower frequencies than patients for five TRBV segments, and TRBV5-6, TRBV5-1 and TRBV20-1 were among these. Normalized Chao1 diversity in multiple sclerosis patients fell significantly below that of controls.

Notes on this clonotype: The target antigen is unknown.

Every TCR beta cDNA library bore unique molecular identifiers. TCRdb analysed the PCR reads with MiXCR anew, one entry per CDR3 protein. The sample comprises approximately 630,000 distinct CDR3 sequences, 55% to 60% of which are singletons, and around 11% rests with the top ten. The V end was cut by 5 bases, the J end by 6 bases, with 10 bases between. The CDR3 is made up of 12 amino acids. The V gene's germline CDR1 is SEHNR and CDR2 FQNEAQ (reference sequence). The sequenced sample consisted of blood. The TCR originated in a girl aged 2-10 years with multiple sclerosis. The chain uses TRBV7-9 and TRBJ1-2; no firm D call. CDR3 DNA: TGTGCCAGCAGCCAAGCAGCGGATGGCTACACCTTC. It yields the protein CASSQAADGYTF.